The sequence of this T cell receptor (beta chain) was determined in a study of control samples from healthy donors and cancer patients (dated by TCRdb to the early 2020s). Of note for this clone: Its antigen is not yet known. Within one base of it there is no much larger clone, and no base qualities were kept.

The CDR3, cysteine through phenylalanine, is 17 amino acids long. Of all the DNA, just the CDR3 is kept, 51 bases in frame from base 1. V is cut back by 0 bases and J by 9 bases, with 5 bases in the junction unmatched. The germline V gene yields SGHVS for CDR1 and FNYEAQ for CDR2. The library came from the immunoSEQ multiplex PCR assay. TCRdb re-hosts the immuneACCESS table, in-frame sequences only. Its copies lack some clones; in the studies checked, an unresolved V gene accounts for under half of them, and the cause for the rest is not known. The table for this sample lists around 140,000 clones; 92% of them were counted only once. The ten largest clones take up roughly 2.1% of the sample.

This TCR was sampled from a woman between 45 and 65 years old in good health. Sequences were obtained from blood. The chain is assembled from TRBV7-6 and TRBJ2-1; TRBD2 agrees with 16 junctional bases. The sequenced DNA is TGTGCCAGCAGCTTAGCCGGGACTAGCGGGGGGGCCTTTGAGCAGTTCTTC. Translated, this is CASSLAGTSGGAFEQFF.